The 9 T cell receptor beta chains given below trace back to one sample, sequenced in a study of tumor and adjacent non-tumor tissue in lung cancer. No cell sorting was done before RNA was extracted from the tissue. More than 3 cm separated this lung sample from the edge of the tumor. Three rounds of nested PCR, following a modified ARM-PCR protocol, produced the TCRbeta library. TCRdb itself ran the multiplex PCR reads through MiXCR, one entry per CDR3 protein. Here the sample spans about 50,000 distinct CDR3 sequences, about 70% being singletons. The material sequenced was distant non-tumor lung tissue. The receptors were sampled from a woman between 55 and 75 years old with non-small cell lung cancer.

A remark on this clonotype: Given a much more abundant clone one base away, this may be a read error. The chain carries TRBV5-1 and TRBJ2-3, with 7 bases identical to TRBD1. The CDR3 is 14 residues long. J gave up 3 bases and V 3 bases, and 4 bases lay outside the gene matches. Per germline, CDR1 SGHRS and CDR2 YFSETQ. Here the CDR3 DNA reads TGCGCCAGCAGCTGGGGGACAGAGACAGATACGCAGTATTTT. Amino acid sequence: CASSWGTETDTQYF.

About this clonotype itself: The junction does not match germline at one end; this may be a read error. The rearrangement uses TRBV6-2 or TRBV6-3 and TRBJ2-7, with 8 bases lining up with TRBD1. Per the germline V gene, CDR1 is MNHEY and CDR2 is SVGEGT. This CDR3 region has 13 residues. The CDR3 here is CASSGQGGHEQYF. The CDR3 coding sequence is TGTGCCAGCAGCGGACAGGGAGGCCACGAGCAGTACTTT.

In the case of this clonotype: An end of the junction differs from the germline gene, which may be a read error. The chain has TRBV6-1 and TRBJ2-2; 14 bases map to TRBD2. In germline, CDR1 is MNHNS, CDR2 SASEGT. The CDR3 has 18 amino acids. CDR3 residues: CVSTGGTSGSENTGELVF. The CDR3 region has the DNA TGTGTCAGCACTGGGGGGACTAGCGGGAGCGAGAACACCGGGGAGCTGGTTTTT.

In its sample, this clonotype was seen a few times. A read error is possible here, since a much larger clone lies one base away. CDR3: CAYTGRATEAFF. CDR3 DNA sequence: TGTGCCTACACAGGGAGGGCCACTGAAGCTTTCTTT. V and J are TRBV30 and TRBJ1-1; D is possibly TRBD1 (6 bases). The V gene's germline CDR1 is GTSNPN and CDR2 SVGIG (reference sequence). This CDR3 contains 12 residues. The germline V and J ends were trimmed by 7 bases and 4 bases, with 13 bases remaining between them.

Comments on this clonotype: The junction shows a germline mismatch at one end, possibly a read error. The rearrangement uses TRBV6-2 or TRBV6-3 and TRBJ2-1; D is unresolved. This CDR3 has 21 amino acids. Germline V gene data show CDR1 as MNHEY and CDR2 as SVGEGT. CDR3 sequence: CASSYSNSFFHGTDSYNEQFF. The CDR3 DNA is TGTGCCAGCAGTTACTCGAATTCGTTTTTCCACGGTACAGACTCCTACAATGAACAGTTCTTC.

Notes on this clonotype: The conserved final phenylalanine or tryptophan is absent from the CDR3, which likely points to a read error. V is TRBV4-1 and J is TRBJ2-2; 8 nucleotides line up with TRBD2. The CDR3 sequence is 20 residues long. J lost 4 bases, V lost 0 bases, and 16 bases had no gene match. Germline loops: CDR1 MGHRA, CDR2 YSYEKL. CDR3 coding DNA: TGCGCCAGCAGCCAAGAGCGGTTAAGGACTAGCAATAGGAGCACCGGGGAGCTGTTTTGT. Amino acid sequence: CASSQERLRTSNRSTGELFC.

With respect to this clonotype: A read error may account for a junction end that differs from germline. The V gene is TRBV4-2, the J gene TRBJ1-2; 8 positions agree with TRBD1. Germline V gene sequence: CDR1 LGHNA, CDR2 YNFKEQ. The CDR3 spans 14 residues. CDR3 in DNA: TGTGCCATCAGCCCGACAGGACAGGGTGCGATGGGGATCTTC. The encoded protein is CAISPTGQGAMGIF.

Concerning this clonotype: One junction end disagrees with the germline gene, perhaps due to a read error. The gene calls are TRBV20-1 and TRBJ1-4; D uncertain. CDR1 DFQATT and CDR2 SNEGSKA come from the germline V gene (reference sequence). CDR3 length: 15 amino acids. This CDR3 is CSVRDPGASNEKLFF. The CDR3 DNA reads TGCAGTGTTAGAGATCCGGGAGCGTCTAATGAAAAACTGTTTTTT.

Comment on this clonotype: A read error may be the cause here, since a much bigger clone is one base away. The rearrangement joins TRBV11-2 to TRBJ2-7; 10 bases fit TRBD1. The CDR3 extends over 16 amino acids. Unmatched junction bases numbered 11, after V lost 5 bases and J lost 4 bases. Germline CDR1 reads SGHAT; CDR2 reads FQNNGV. As DNA, the CDR3 is TGTGCCAGCAGCGAGGCCGGGACAGGGGCCATGTACGAGCAGTACTTC. Its protein is CASSEAGTGAMYEQYF.